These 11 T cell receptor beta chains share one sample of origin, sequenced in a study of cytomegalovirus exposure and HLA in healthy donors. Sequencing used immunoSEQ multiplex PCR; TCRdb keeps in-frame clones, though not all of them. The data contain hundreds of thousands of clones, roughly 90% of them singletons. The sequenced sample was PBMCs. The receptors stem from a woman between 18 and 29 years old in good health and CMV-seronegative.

Here the CDR3 reads CARGEQGAGSYEQYF. The CDR3 DNA follows: TGTGCTAGGGGCGAACAGGGGGCGGGCTCCTACGAGCAGTACTTC. The V gene is TRBV12-5, the J gene TRBJ2-7; 9 nucleotides align to TRBD1. With 9 bases clipped from V and 0 bases from J, the junction kept 9 bases outside the gene matches. The CDR3 spans 15 residues. Germline V gene sequence: CDR1 LGHNT, CDR2 FRNRAP.

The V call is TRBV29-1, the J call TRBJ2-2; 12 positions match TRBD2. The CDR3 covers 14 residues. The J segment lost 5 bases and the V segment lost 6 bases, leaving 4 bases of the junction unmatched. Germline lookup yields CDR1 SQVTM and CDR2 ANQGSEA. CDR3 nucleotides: TGCAGCGTCCGACTAGCGGGAGTTACCGGGGAGCTGTTTTTT. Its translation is CSVRLAGVTGELFF.

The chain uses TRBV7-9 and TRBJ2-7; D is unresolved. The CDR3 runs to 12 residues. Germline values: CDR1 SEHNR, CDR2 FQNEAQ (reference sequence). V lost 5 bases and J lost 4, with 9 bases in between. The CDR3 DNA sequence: TGTGCCAGCAGCAACGGAGTGTACGAGCAGTACTTC. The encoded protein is CASSNGVYEQYF. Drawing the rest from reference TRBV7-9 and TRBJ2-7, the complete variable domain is DTGVSQNPRHKITKRGQNVTFRCDPISEHNRLYWYRQTLGQGPEFLTYFQNEAQLEKSRLLSDRFSAERPKGSFSTLEIQRTEQGDSAMYLCASSNGVYEQYFGPGTRLTVT.

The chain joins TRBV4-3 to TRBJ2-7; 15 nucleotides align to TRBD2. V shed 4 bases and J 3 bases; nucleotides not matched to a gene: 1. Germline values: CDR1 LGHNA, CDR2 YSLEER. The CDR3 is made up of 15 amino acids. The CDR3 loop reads CASSPGLAGGYEQYF. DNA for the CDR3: TGCGCCAGCAGCCCGGGACTAGCGGGAGGCTACGAGCAGTACTTC.

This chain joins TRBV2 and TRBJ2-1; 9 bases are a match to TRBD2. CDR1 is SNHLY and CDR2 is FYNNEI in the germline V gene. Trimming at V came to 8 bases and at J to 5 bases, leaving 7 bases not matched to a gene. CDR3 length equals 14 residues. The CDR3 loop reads CASRRLAGNNEQFF. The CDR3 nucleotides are TGTGCCAGCCGAAGGCTAGCGGGAAACAATGAGCAGTTCTTC.

CDR3 in amino acids: CASSREAGGLFTGELFF. The CDR3 DNA sequence: TGCGCCAGCAGCCGGGAGGCGGGGGGCTTGTTCACCGGGGAGCTGTTTTTT. J is TRBJ2-2 and V is TRBV5-1; 8 bases line up with TRBD2. The CDR3 runs to 17 residues. CDR1 is SGHRS and CDR2 is YFSETQ in the germline V gene. Trimming removed 4 bases from V and 4 bases from J; junction bases left unmatched: 12.

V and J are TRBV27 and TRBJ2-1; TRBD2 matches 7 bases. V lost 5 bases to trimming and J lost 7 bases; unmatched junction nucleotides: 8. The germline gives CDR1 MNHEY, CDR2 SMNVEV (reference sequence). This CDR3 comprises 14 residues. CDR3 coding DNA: TGTGCCAGCAGTAAGCGGGGAGATGGGAATGAGCAGTTCTTC. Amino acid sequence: CASSKRGDGNEQFF.

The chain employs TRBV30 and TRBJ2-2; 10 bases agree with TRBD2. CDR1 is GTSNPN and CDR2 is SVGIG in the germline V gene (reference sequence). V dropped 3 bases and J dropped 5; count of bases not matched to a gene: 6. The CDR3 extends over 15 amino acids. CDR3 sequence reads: CAWRGPSGSTGELFF. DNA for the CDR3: TGTGCCTGGAGGGGACCTAGCGGGAGTACCGGGGAGCTGTTTTTT.

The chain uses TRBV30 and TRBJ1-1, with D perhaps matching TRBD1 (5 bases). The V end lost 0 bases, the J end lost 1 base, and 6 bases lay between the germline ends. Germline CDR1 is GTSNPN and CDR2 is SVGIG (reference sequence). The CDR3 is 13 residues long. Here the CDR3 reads CAWSVDRNTEAFF. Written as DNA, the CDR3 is TGTGCCTGGAGTGTAGACAGGAACACTGAAGCTTTCTTT.

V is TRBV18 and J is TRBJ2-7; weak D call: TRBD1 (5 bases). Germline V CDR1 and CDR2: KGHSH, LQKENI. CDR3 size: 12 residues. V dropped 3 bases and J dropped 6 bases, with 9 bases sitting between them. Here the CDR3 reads CASSPRVPEQYF. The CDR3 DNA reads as TGTGCCAGCTCACCCAGGGTTCCCGAGCAGTACTTC.

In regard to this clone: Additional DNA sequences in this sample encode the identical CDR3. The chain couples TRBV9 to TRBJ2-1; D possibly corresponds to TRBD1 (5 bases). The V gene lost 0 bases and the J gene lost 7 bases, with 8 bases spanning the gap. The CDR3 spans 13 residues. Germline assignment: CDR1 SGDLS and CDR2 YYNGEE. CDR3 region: CASSVGAGNEQFF. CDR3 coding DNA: TGTGCCAGCAGCGTAGGGGCAGGGAATGAGCAGTTCTTC.